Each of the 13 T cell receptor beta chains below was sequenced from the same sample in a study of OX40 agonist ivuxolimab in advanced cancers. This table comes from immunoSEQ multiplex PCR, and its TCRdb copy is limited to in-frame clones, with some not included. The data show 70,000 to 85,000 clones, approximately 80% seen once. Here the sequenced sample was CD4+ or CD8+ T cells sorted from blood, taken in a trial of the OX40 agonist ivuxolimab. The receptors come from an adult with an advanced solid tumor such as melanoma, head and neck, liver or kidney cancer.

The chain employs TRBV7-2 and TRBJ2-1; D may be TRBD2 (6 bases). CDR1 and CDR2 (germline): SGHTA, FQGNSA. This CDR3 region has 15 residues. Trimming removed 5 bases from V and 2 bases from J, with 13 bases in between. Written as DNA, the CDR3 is TGTGCCAGCAGCACTACGCGGGGCGCCTACAATGAGCAGTTCTTC. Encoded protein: CASSTTRGAYNEQFF. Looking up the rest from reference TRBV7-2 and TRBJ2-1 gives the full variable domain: GAGVSQSPSNKVTEKGKDVELRCDPISGHTALYWYRQSLGQGLEFLIYFQGNSAPDKSGLPSDRFSAERTGGSVSTLTIQRTQQEDSAVYLCASSTTRGAYNEQFFGPGTRLTVL.

Written as DNA, the CDR3 is TGCGCCAGCAGCACCCGGGCCTGGGGGGCCAATGAGCAGTTCTTC. Translation gives CASSTRAWGANEQFF. This chain connects TRBV5-1 to TRBJ2-1, with D perhaps being TRBD1 or TRBD2 (6 bases each). Germline V CDR1 and CDR2: SGHRS, YFSETQ. The V and J ends lost 4 bases and 6 bases respectively, with 17 bases between them. The CDR3 spans 15 residues. Combining the CDR3 with reference TRBV5-1 and TRBJ2-1 gives the whole variable domain KAGVTQTPRYLIKTRGQQVTLSCSPISGHRSVSWYQQTPGQGLQFLFEYFSETQRNKGNFPGRFSGRQFSNSRSEMNVSTLELGDSALYLCASSTRAWGANEQFFGPGTRLTVL.

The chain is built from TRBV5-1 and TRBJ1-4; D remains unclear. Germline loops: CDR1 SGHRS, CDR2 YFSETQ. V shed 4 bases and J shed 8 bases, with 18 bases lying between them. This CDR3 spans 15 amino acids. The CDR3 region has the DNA TGCGCCAGCAGCCTTGGTGGGTATTCTAGAGAAAAACTGTTTTTT. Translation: CASSLGGYSREKLFF.

The DNA of the CDR3 is TGTGCCAGCAGCGTACTATCCGGGGTCCAGGGTGCAGATACGCAGTATTTT. It encodes CASSVLSGVQGADTQYF. This rearrangement joins TRBV9 to TRBJ2-3; D is tentatively TRBD1 or TRBD2 (5 bases each). CDR1 and CDR2 from the germline V gene are SGDLS and YYNGEE. Trimming shortened V by 1 base and J by 4 bases, and 19 bases separated the two germline ends. The CDR3 extends over 17 amino acids.

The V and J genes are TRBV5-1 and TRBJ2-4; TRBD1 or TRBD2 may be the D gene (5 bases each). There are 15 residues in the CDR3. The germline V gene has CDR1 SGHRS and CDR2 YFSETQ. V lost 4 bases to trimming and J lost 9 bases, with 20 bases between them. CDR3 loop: CASSLGDPGLGIQYF. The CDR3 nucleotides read TGCGCCAGCAGCCTCGGGGATCCAGGGTTGGGCATTCAGTACTTC.

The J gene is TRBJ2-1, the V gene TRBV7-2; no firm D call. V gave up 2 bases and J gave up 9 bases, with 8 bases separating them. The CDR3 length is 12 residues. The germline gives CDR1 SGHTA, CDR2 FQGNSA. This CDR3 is CASSLYAREQFF. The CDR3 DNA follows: TGTGCCAGCAGCTTATATGCTCGTGAGCAGTTCTTC.

CDR3 loop: CASSKAARRRQPQHF. CDR3 nucleotide sequence: TGTGCCAGCAGCAAAGCGGCCAGACGTCGCCAGCCCCAGCATTTT. This chain uses TRBV21-1 with TRBJ1-5. TRBV21-1 is noted as a pseudogene. This CDR3 is 15 amino acids long.

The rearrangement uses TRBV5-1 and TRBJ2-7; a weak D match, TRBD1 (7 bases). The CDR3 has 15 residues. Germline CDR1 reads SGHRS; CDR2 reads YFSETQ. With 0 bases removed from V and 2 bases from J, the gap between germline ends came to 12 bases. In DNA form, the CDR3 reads TGCGCCAGCAGCTTGGGGCAGGGGGGTCCCTACGAGCAGTACTTC. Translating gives CASSLGQGGPYEQYF.

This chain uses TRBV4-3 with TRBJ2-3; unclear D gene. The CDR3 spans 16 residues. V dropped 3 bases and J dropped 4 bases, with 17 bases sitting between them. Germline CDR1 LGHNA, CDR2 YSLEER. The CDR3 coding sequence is TGCGCCAGCAGCCATGGGCGGCCTATAGGAGCAGATACGCAGTATTTT. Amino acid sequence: CASSHGRPIGADTQYF.

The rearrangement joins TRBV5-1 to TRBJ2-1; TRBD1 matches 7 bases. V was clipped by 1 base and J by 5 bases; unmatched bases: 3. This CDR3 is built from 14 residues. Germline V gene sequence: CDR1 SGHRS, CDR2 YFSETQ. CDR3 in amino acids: CASSLSGQHNEQFF. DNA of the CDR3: TGCGCCAGCAGCTTGTCGGGACAGCACAATGAGCAGTTCTTC. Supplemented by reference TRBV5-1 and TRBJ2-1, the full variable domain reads KAGVTQTPRYLIKTRGQQVTLSCSPISGHRSVSWYQQTPGQGLQFLFEYFSETQRNKGNFPGRFSGRQFSNSRSEMNVSTLELGDSALYLCASSLSGQHNEQFFGPGTRLTVL.

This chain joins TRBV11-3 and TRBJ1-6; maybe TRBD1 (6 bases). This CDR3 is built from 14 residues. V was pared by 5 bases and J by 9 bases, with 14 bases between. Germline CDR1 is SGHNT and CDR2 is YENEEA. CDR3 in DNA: TGTGCCAGCAGCATAAACAGGGAAATTTCACCCCTCCACTTT. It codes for CASSINREISPLHF.

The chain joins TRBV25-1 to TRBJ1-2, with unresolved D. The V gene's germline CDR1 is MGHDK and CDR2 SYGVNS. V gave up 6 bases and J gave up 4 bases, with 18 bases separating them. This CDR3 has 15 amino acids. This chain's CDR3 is CASREPGPDFYGYTF. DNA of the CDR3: TGTGCCAGCAGGGAACCCGGGCCGGATTTCTATGGCTACACCTTC.

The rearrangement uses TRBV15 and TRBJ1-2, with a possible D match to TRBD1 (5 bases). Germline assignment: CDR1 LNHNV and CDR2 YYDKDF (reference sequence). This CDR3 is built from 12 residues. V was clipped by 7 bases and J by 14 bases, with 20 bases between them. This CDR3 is CATKGPRLIWTF. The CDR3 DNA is TGTGCCACCAAGGGGCCTAGGTTAATTTGGACCTTC. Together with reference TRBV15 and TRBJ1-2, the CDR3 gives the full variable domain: DAMVIQNPRYQVTQFGKPVTLSCSQTLNHNVMYWYQQKSSQAPKLLFHYYDKDFNNEADTPDNFQSRRPNTSFCFLDIRSPGLGDTAMYLCATKGPRLIWTFGSGTRLTVV.